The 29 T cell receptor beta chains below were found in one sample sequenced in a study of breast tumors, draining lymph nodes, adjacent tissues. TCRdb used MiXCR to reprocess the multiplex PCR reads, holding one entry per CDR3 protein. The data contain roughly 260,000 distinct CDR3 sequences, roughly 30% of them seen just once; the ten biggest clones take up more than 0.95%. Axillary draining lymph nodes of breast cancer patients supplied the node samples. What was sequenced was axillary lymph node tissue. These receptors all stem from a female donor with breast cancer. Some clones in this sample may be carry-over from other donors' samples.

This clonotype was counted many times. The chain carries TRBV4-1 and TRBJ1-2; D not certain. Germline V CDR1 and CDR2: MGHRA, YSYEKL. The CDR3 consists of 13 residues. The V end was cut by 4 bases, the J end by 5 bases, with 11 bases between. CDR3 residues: CASSPQKGYGYTF. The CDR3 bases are TGCGCCAGCAGCCCTCAAAAAGGATATGGCTACACCTTC.

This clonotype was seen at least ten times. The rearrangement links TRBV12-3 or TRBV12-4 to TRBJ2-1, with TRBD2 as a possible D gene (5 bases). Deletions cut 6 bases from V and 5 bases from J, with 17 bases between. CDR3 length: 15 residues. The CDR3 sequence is CASRFSGPGDNEQFF. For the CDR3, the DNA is TGTGCCAGCAGATTCAGCGGACCTGGGGACAATGAGCAGTTCTTC.

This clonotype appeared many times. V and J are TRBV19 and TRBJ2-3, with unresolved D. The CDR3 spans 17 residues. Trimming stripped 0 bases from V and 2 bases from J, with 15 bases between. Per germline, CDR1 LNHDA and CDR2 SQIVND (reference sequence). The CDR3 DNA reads TGTGCCAGTAGTATAGATCATAGACTGATCTACACAGATACGCAGTATTTT. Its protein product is CASSIDHRLIYTDTQYF.

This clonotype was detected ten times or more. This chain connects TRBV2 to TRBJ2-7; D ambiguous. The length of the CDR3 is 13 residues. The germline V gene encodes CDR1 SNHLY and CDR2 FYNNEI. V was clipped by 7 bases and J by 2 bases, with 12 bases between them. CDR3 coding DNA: TGTGCCAGCACGTCCGGCGTGACCTACGAGCAGTACTTC. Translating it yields CASTSGVTYEQYF. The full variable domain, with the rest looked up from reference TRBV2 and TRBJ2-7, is EPEVTQTPSHQVTQMGQEVILRCVPISNHLYFYWYRQILGQKVEFLVSFYNNEISEKSEIFDDQFSVERPDGSNFTLKIRSTKLEDSAMYFCASTSGVTYEQYFGPGTRLTVT.

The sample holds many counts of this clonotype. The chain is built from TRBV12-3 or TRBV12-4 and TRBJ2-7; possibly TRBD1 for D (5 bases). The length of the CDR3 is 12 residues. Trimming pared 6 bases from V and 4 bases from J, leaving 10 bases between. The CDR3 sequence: CASSLHRYEQYF. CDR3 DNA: TGTGCCAGCAGCCTCCACAGGTACGAGCAGTACTTC.

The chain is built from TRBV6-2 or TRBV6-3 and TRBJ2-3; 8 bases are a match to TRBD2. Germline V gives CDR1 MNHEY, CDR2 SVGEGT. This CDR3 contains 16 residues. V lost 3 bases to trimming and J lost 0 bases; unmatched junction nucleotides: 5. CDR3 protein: CASSYGASGSTDTQYF. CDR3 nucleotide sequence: TGTGCCAGCAGTTATGGGGCTAGCGGGAGCACAGATACGCAGTATTTT.

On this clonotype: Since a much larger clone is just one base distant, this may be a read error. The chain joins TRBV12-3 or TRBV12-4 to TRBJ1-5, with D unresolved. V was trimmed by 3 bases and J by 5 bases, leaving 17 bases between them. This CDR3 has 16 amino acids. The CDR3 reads CASSLSLPTSYQPQHF. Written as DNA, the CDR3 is TGTGCCAGCAGTTTGTCGTTGCCCACCTCCTATCAGCCCCAGCATTTT.

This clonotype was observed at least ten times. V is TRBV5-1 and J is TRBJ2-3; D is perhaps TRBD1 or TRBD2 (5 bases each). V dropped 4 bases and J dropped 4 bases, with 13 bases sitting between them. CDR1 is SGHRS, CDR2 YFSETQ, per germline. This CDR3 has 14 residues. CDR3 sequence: CASSEGRVPDTQYF. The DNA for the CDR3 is TGCGCCAGCAGCGAGGGACGGGTCCCAGATACGCAGTATTTT.

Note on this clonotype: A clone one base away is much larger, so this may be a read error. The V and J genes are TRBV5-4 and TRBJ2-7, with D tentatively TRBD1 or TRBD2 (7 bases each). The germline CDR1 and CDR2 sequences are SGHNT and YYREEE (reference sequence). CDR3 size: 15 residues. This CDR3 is CASSLARGGGYGQYF. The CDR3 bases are TGTGCCAGCAGCTTGGCCAGGGGGGGTGGGTACGGGCAGTACTTC.

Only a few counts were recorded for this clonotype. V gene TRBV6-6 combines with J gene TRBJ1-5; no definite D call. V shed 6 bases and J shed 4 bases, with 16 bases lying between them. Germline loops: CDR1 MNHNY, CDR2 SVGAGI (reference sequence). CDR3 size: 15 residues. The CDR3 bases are TGTGCCAGCAGAGATACCCCGTCCACTAATCAGCCCCAGCATTTT. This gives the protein CASRDTPSTNQPQHF.

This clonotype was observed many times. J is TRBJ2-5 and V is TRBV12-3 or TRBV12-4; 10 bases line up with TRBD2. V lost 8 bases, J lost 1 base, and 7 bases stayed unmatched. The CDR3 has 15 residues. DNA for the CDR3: TGTGCCAGCCAAGAGACTAGCGGGCTCCAAGAGACCCAGTACTTC. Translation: CASQETSGLQETQYF.

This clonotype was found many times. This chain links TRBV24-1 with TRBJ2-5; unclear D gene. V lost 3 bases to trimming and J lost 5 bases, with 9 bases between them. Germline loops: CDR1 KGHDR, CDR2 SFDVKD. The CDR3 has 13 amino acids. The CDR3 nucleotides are TGTGCCACCAGTGATACGGTCCGGGAGACCCAGTACTTC. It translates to CATSDTVRETQYF.

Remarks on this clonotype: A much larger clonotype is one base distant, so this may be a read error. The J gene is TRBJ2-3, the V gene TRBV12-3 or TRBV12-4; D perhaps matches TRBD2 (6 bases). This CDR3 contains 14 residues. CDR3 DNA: TGTGCCAGCAGTTTAGGACGGGAGCCAGATGCGCAGTATTTT. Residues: CASSLGREPDAQYF.

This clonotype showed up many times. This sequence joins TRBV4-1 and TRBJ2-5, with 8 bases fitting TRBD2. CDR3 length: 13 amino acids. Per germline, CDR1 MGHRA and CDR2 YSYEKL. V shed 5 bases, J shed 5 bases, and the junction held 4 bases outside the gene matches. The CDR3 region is CASSWPGGETQYF. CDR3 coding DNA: TGCGCCAGCAGCTGGCCGGGGGGGGAGACCCAGTACTTC.

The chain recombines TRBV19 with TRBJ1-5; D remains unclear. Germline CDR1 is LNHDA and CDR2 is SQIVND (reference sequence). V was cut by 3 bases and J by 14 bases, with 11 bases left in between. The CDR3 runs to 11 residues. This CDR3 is CASSIGSYEHF. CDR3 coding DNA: TGTGCCAGTAGTATCGGGAGCTACGAGCATTTT.

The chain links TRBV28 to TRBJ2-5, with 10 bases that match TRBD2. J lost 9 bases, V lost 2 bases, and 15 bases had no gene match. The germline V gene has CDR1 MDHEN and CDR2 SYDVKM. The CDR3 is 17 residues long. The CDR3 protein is CASSLPTWGSGRAAQYF. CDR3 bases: TGTGCCAGCAGTTTACCCACATGGGGAAGCGGGAGGGCCGCCCAGTACTTC.

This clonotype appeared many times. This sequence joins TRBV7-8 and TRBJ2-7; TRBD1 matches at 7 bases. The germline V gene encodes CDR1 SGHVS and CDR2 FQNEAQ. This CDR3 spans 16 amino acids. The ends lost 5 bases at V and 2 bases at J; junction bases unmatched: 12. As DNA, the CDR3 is TGTGCCAGCAGCCAAAACAGGGGAAGCGTAACCTACGAGCAGTACTTC. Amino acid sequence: CASSQNRGSVTYEQYF.

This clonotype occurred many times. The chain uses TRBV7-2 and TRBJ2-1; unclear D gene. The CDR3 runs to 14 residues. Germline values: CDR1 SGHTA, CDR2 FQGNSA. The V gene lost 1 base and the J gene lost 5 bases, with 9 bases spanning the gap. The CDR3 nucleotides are TGTGCCAGCAGCTTAGTCTGGCCTAACAATGAGCAGTTCTTC. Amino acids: CASSLVWPNNEQFF. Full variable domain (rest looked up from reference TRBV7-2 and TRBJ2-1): GAGVSQSPSNKVTEKGKDVELRCDPISGHTALYWYRQSLGQGLEFLIYFQGNSAPDKSGLPSDRFSAERTGGSVSTLTIQRTQQEDSAVYLCASSLVWPNNEQFFGPGTRLTVL.

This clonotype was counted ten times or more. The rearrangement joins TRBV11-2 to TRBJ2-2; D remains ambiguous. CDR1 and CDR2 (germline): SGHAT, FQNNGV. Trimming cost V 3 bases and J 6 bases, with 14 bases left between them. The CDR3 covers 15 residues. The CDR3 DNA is TGTGCCAGCAGCTTGGATGCCCGGACGTCCGGGGAGCTGTTTTTT. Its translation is CASSLDARTSGELFF.

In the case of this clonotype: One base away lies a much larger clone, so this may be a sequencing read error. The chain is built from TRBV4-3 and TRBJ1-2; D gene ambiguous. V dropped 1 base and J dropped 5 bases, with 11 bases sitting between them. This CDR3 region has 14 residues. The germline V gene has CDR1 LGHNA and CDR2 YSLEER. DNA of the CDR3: TGCGCCAGCAGCCAAGGGCAGACCCTTTATGGCTACACCTTC. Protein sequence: CASSQGQTLYGYTF.

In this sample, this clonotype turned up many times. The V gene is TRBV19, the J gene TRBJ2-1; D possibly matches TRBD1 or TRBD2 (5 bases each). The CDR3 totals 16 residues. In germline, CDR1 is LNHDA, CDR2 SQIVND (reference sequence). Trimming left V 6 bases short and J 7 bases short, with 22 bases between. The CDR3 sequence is CASRSPPGTPRNEQFF. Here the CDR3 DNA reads TGTGCCAGTAGATCACCCCCGGGGACCCCGCGGAATGAGCAGTTCTTC. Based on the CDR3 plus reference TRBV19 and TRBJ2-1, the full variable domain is DGGITQSPKYLFRKEGQNVTLSCEQNLNHDAMYWYRQDPGQGLRLIYYSQIVNDFQKGDIAEGYSVSREKKESFPLTVTSAQKNPTAFYLCASRSPPGTPRNEQFFGPGTRLTVL.

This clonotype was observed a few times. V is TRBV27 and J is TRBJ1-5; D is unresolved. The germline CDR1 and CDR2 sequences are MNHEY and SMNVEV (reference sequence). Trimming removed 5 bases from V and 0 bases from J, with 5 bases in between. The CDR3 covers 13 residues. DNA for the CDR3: TGTGCCAGCAGTACAAATAGCAATCAGCCCCAGCATTTT. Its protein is CASSTNSNQPQHF.

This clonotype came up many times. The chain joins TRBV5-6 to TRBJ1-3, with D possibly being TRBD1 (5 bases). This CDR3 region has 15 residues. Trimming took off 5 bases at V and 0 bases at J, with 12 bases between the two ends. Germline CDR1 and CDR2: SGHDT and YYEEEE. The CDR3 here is CASRQTTDSGNTIYF. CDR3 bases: TGTGCCAGCAGACAGACGACAGACTCTGGAAACACCATATATTTT.

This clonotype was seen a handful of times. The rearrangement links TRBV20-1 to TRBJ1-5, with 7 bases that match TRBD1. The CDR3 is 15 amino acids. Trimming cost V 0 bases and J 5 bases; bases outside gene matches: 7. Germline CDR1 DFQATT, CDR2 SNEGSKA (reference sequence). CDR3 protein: CSARDFRDRYQPQHF. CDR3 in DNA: TGCAGTGCTAGAGACTTCCGGGACAGATATCAGCCCCAGCATTTT.

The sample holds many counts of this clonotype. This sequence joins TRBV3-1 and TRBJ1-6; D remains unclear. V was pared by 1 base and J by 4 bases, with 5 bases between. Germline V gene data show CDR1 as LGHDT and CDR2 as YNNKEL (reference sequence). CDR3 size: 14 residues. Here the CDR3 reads CASSQVEYNSPLHF. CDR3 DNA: TGTGCCAGCAGCCAAGTGGAGTATAATTCACCCCTCCACTTT. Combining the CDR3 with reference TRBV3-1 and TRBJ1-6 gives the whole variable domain DTAVSQTPKYLVTQMGNDKSIKCEQNLGHDTMYWYKQDSKKFLKIMFSYNNKELIINETVPNRFSPKSPDKAHLNLHINSLELGDSAVYFCASSQVEYNSPLHFGNGTRLTVT.

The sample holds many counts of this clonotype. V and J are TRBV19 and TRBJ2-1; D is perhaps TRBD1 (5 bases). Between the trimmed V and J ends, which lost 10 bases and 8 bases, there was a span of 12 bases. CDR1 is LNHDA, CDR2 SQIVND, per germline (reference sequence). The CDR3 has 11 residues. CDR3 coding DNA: TGTGCCACCAGGGAATTGCATGAGCAGTTCTTC. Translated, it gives CATRELHEQFF.

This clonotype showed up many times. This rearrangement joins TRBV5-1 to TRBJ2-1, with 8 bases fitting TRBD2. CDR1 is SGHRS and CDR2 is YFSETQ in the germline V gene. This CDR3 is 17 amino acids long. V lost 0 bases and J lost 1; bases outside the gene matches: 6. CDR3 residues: CASSLARVAGSYNEQFF. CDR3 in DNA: TGCGCCAGCAGCTTGGCCCGAGTAGCGGGATCCTACAATGAGCAGTTCTTC.

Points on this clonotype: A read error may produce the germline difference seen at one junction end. The CDR3 sequence: CANSEMAGGTNEKLFF. The CDR3 nucleotides read TGCGCCAACAGTGAAATGGCAGGAGGGACTAATGAAAAACTGTTTTTT. The chain uses TRBV2 and TRBJ1-4; no clear D. Per germline, CDR1 SNHLY and CDR2 FYNNEI. This CDR3 region has 16 residues.

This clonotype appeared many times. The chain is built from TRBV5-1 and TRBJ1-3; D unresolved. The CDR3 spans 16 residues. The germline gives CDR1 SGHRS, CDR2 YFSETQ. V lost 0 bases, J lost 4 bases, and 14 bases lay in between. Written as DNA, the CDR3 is TGCGCCAGCAGCTTGGTAGGACCCACGGCCGGAAACACCATATATTTT. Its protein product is CASSLVGPTAGNTIYF.